These T cell receptor beta chains were read from a single sample in a study of identical twins. TCRdb fed the 5' RACE reads into MiXCR, producing one record per CDR3 protein. This sample has some 660,000 distinct CDR3 sequences, with more than 6.5% found just once. These data are also associated with another study on yellow fever vaccine responses in identical twins.

The sample taken for sequencing was PBMCs. These receptors all come from a woman younger than 35 in good health. Each CDR3 is given with its conserved first and last residue.

TRBJ2-6,TRBV28,CASSTQDSGANVLTF
TRBJ2-3,TRBV3-1,CASSLGQGTNTQYF
TRBJ2-5,TRBV7-3,CASSLTGQNQETQYF
TRBJ2-3,TRBV23-1,CASRPTGIRTDTQYF
TRBJ2-7,TRBV29-1,CSVGRTGAYEQYF
TRBJ2-3,TRBV7-2,CASSSSPTDTQYF
TRBJ1-2,TRBV24-1,CATSDPGTGNGYTF
TRBJ2-1,TRBV2,CASRALAGVSYNEQFF
TRBJ1-1,TRBV10-2,CASSEGHEAFF
TRBJ1-5,TRBV7-2,CASSLGGWEPQHF
TRBJ2-7,TRBV7-9,CASSLVGTGDEQYF
TRBJ2-3,TRBV5-6,CASGYRDTQYF
TRBJ2-2,TRBV10-1,CASSVPSGIWPGELFF
TRBJ2-7,TRBV4-2,CASSQSSVTGGYEQYF
TRBJ2-3,TRBV11-2,CASSRGLVSTDTQYF
TRBJ2-1,TRBV19,CASSIDGGSYNEQFF
TRBJ1-4,TRBV27,CASSLSRLSEKLFF
TRBJ2-1,TRBV11-2,CASSPITGSRYNEQFF
TRBJ2-1,TRBV19,CASSKGLAINEQFF
TRBJ1-1,TRBV12-3/TRBV12-4,CASSLPGNTEAFF
TRBJ2-7,TRBV10-3,CAIRDRVAYEQYF
TRBJ2-5,TRBV15,CATSREPPGAGETQYF